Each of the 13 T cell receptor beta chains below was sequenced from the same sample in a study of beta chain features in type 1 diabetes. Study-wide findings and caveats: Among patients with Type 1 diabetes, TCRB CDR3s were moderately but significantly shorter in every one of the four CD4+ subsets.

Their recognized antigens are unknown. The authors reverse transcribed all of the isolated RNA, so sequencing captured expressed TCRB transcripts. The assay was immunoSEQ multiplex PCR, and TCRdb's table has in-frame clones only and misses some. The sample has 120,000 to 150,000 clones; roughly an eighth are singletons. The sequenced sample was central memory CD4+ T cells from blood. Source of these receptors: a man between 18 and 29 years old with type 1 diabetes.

The CDR3 is CATSSGDAWGLGTEAFF. The CDR3 DNA reads as TGTGCCACCAGCAGTGGTGATGCGTGGGGGCTGGGCACTGAAGCTTTCTTT. The chain couples TRBV15 to TRBJ1-1, with D tentatively TRBD1 (6 bases). Germline CDR1 LNHNV, CDR2 YYDKDF (reference sequence). Trimming cost V 3 bases and J 4 bases, with 21 bases left between them. The CDR3 totals 17 residues.

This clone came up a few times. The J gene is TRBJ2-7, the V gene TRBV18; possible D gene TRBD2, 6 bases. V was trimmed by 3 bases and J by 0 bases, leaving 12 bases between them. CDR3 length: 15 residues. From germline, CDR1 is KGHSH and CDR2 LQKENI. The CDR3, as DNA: TGTGCCAGCTCACCGGGACTCCCTAGCTCCTACGAGCAGTACTTC. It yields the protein CASSPGLPSSYEQYF.

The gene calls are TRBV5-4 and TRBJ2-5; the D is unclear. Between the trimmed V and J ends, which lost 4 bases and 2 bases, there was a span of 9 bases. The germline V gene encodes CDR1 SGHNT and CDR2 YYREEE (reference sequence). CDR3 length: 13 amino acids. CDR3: CASSRTEQETQYF. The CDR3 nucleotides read TGTGCCAGCAGCCGAACAGAGCAAGAGACCCAGTACTTC.

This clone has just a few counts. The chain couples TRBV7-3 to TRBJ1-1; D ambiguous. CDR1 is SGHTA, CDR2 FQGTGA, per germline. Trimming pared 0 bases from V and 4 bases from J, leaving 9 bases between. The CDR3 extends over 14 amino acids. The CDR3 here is CASSLTRVSTEAFF. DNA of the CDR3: TGTGCCAGCAGCTTAACGAGGGTGAGCACTGAAGCTTTCTTT.

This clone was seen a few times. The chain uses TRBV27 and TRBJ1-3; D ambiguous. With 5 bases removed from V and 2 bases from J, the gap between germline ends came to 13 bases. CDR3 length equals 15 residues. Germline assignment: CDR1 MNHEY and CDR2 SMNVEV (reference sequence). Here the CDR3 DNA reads TGTGCCAGCAGTACATACGACACGGCTGGAAACACCATATATTTT. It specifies CASSTYDTAGNTIYF.

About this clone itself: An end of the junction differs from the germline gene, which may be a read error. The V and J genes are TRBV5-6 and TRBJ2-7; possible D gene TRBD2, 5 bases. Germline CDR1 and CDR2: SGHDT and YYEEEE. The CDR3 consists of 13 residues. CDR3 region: CASNLRRTYEQYF. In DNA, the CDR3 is TGTGCCAGCAACTTGAGGAGGACCTACGAGCAGTACTTC.

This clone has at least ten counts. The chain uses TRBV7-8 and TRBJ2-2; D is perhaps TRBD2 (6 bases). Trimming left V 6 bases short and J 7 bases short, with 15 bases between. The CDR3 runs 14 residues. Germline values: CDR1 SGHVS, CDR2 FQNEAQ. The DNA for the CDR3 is TGTGCCAGCAGACCCGGGACTCATTACGGGGAGCTGTTTTTT. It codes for CASRPGTHYGELFF.

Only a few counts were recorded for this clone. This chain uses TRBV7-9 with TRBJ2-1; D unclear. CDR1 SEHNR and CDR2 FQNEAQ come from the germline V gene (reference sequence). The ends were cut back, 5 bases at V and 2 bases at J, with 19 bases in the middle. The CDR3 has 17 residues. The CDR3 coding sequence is TGTGCCAGCAGCGTAAAACTGGCCTCCTTCACCTACAATGAGCAGTTCTTC. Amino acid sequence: CASSVKLASFTYNEQFF.

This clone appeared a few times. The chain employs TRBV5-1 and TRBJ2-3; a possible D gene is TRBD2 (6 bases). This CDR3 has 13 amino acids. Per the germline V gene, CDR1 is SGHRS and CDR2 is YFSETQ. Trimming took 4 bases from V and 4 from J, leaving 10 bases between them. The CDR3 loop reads CASSGGTSDTQYF. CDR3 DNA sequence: TGCGCCAGCAGCGGCGGGACCTCAGATACGCAGTATTTT.

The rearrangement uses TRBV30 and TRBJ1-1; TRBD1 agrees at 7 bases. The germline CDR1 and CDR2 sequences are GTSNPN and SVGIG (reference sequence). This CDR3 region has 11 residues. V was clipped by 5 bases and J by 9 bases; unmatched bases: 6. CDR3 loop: CAWEAGGKAFF. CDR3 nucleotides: TGTGCCTGGGAAGCAGGGGGGAAAGCTTTCTTT.

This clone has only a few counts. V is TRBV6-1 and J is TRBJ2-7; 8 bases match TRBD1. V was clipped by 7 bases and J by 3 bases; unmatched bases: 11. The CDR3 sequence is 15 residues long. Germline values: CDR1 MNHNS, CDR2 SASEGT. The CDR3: CASTLDRGAFYEQYF. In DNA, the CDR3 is TGTGCCAGCACCTTAGACAGGGGAGCCTTCTACGAGCAGTACTTC.

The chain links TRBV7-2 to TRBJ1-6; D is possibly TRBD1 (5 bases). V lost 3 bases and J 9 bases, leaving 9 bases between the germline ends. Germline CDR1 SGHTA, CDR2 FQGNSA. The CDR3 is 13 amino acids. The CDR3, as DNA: TGTGCCAGCAGCTTGGTCGGGGCTTCACCCCTCCACTTT. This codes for CASSLVGASPLHF.

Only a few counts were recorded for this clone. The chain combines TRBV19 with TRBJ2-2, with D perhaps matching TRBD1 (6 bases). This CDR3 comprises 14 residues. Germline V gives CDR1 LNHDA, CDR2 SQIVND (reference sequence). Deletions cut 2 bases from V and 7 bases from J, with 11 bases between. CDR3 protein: CASSISDSGGELFF. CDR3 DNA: TGTGCCAGTAGTATATCGGACAGTGGCGGGGAGCTGTTTTTT.